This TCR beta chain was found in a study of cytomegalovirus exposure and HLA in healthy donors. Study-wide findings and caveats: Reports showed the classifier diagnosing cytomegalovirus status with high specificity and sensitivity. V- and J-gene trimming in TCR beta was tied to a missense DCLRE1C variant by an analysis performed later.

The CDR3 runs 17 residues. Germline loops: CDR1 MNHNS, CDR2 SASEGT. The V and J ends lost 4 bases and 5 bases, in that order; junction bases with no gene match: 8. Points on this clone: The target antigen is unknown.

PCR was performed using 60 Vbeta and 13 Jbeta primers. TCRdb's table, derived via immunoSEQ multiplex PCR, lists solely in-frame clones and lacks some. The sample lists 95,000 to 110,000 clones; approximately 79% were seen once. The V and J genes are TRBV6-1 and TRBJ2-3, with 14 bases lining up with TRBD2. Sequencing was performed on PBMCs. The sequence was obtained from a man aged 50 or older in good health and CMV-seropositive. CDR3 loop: CASSGLGLAGVGDTQYF. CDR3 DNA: TGTGCCAGCAGTGGCCTGGGACTAGCGGGAGTGGGAGATACGCAGTATTTT.